The following is a T cell receptor (beta chain) sequence with its context. These data belong to a study of T cell changes during pregnancy in multiple sclerosis. Libraries were prepared by immunoSEQ multiplex PCR; TCRdb keeps only in-frame clonotypes and omits some of them. The sample contains about 66,000 clones, around nine tenths of which appear only once. The sequencing used CD8+ T cells from peripheral blood mononuclear cells, collected before pregnancy. This sequence originates from a female donor with multiple sclerosis, enrolled in a pregnancy study.

CDR3 nucleotides: TGTGCCAGCAGCCAACCAAGACTAGCGGAGGGCACAGATACGCAGTATTTT. Its protein is CASSQPRLAEGTDTQYF. The rearrangement joins TRBV4-2 to TRBJ2-3, with 9 bases fitting TRBD2. The CDR3 runs 17 residues. The trim removed 2 bases at V and 1 base at J, leaving 7 bases unmatched. CDR1 and CDR2 from the germline V gene are LGHNA and YNFKEQ.